The T cell receptor beta chain under discussion was sequenced for a study of cytomegalovirus exposure and HLA in healthy donors. CDR3 length: 14 amino acids. Trimming took 4 bases from V and 6 from J; bases not matched to a gene: 8. Germline loops: CDR1 LGHNA, CDR2 YNFKEQ. Amplification used 60 Vbeta primers and 13 Jbeta primers. The method was immunoSEQ multiplex PCR; TCRdb's version includes in-frame clones alone and lacks a portion of them. The sample yields around 190,000 clones, about four fifths seen once. Sequencing was done on a sample of PBMCs. The source of this sequence is a man aged 18 to 30 in good health and CMV-seronegative. The V call is TRBV4-2, the J call TRBJ1-1; TRBD1 aligns across 7 bases. In DNA form, the CDR3 reads TGTGCCAGCAGCCGCACAGGGGTTGGGGCTGAAGCTTTCTTT. Translation: CASSRTGVGAEAFF.